Below are 18 T cell receptor beta chains sequenced from a single sample in a study of blood T cell repertoires in COVID-19. TCRdb's copy holds only in-frame clones and misses some; the assay was immunoSEQ multiplex PCR. The table records over 120,000 clones, 79% of them present only once. Sequenced: peripheral blood. These TCRs come from a woman aged 70 to 79 with COVID-19, enrolled during active disease.

This chain links TRBV4-1 with TRBJ1-6; tentatively, D is TRBD1 (6 bases). V was cut by 0 bases and J by 5 bases, with 23 bases left in between. The CDR3 runs to 20 residues. Germline-derived CDR1 and CDR2 are MGHRA and YSYEKL. CDR3 sequence reads: CASSQDRGGTLLCDNSPLHF. The CDR3 region has the DNA TGCGCCAGCAGCCAAGATAGGGGGGGGACGCTACTTTGTGATAATTCACCCCTCCACTTT.

V and J are TRBV25-1 and TRBJ1-5, with 7 bases that match TRBD1. V gave up 4 bases and J gave up 0 bases; unmatched junction bases: 3. CDR3 length equals 15 residues. Germline V CDR1 and CDR2: MGHDK, SYGVNS. The CDR3 DNA follows: TGTGCCAGCAGTGCAGGGACAGATAGCAATCAGCCCCAGCATTTT. It translates to CASSAGTDSNQPQHF.

This clone came up a few times. The chain links TRBV27 to TRBJ2-2; 8 nucleotides match TRBD2. The CDR3 is made up of 15 amino acids. Germline loops: CDR1 MNHEY, CDR2 SMNVEV (reference sequence). Losses at the gene ends were 6 bases for V and 1 base for J; bases not matched to a gene: 4. In DNA form, the CDR3 reads TGTGCCAGCAGCTTCGCGGGGGGGAACACCGGGGAGCTGTTTTTT. Protein product: CASSFAGGNTGELFF.

The V and J genes are TRBV6-5 and TRBJ2-5, with 7 bases identical to TRBD1. The CDR3 is 13 amino acids. With 8 bases clipped from V and 7 bases from J, the junction kept 10 bases outside the gene matches. Germline V gene sequence: CDR1 MNHEY, CDR2 SVGAGI. CDR3 sequence reads: CASLNRAGGTQYF. Here the CDR3 DNA reads TGTGCCAGCCTCAACCGGGCAGGGGGGACCCAGTACTTC.

The genes are TRBV28 and TRBJ2-1; D is uncertain. V was shortened by 3 bases and J by 6 bases, with 9 bases between the two germline ends. Germline V gene data show CDR1 as MDHEN and CDR2 as SYDVKM. The CDR3 sequence is 13 residues long. The CDR3, as DNA: TGTGCCAGCAGTTTTTCCCCTTCCAATGAGCAGTTCTTC. Translated, it gives CASSFSPSNEQFF.

V is TRBV2 and J is TRBJ1-4; D remains ambiguous. This CDR3 contains 16 residues. Deletions cut 6 bases from V and 1 base from J, with 15 bases between. In germline, CDR1 is SNHLY, CDR2 FYNNEI. CDR3 sequence reads: CASSATGLRTNEKLFF. The CDR3 bases are TGTGCCAGCAGCGCCACCGGTTTGAGAACTAATGAAAAACTGTTTTTT.

J is TRBJ1-2 and V is TRBV10-3, with TRBD1 identical over 8 bases. The germline gives CDR1 ENHRY, CDR2 SYGVKD. The ends lost 9 bases at V and 6 bases at J; junction bases unmatched: 9. The CDR3 consists of 13 residues. The CDR3 DNA reads as TGTGCCATAGCCGACAGGGGAAGGGATGGCTACACCTTC. This gives the protein CAIADRGRDGYTF.

This chain links TRBV7-3 with TRBJ1-6, with D possibly TRBD1 on 5 matching bases. Trimming pared 6 bases from V and 9 bases from J, leaving 15 bases between. CDR1 is SGHTA and CDR2 is FQGTGA in the germline V gene. This CDR3 has 14 amino acids. Here the CDR3 DNA reads TGTGCCAGCAGTCTGGGGGGGGAAGGTTCACCCCTCCACTTT. It encodes CASSLGGEGSPLHF.

This chain uses TRBV4-2 with TRBJ1-4, with 12 bases fitting TRBD1. J lost 3 bases, V lost 4 bases, and 6 bases had no gene match. CDR3 size: 17 residues. Per the germline V gene, CDR1 is LGHNA and CDR2 is YNFKEQ. The CDR3 sequence: CASSPAGTGGPNEKLFF. DNA of the CDR3: TGTGCCAGCAGCCCGGCCGGGACAGGGGGCCCTAATGAAAAACTGTTTTTT.

The gene calls are TRBV9 and TRBJ2-3, with D hard to call. Trimming shortened V by 0 bases and J by 6 bases, and 5 bases separated the two germline ends. CDR1 is SGDLS, CDR2 YYNGEE, per germline. This CDR3 has 12 residues. CDR3 amino acids: CASSVVEDTQYF. The DNA for the CDR3 is TGTGCCAGCAGCGTAGTTGAGGATACGCAGTATTTT.

V gene TRBV9 combines with J gene TRBJ2-1, with TRBD2 matching over 13 bases. V shed 5 bases and J 6 bases; nucleotides not matched to a gene: 5. The CDR3 contains 15 residues. Germline-derived CDR1 and CDR2 are SGDLS and YYNGEE. The CDR3 loop is CASSVGLAGPNEQFF. The CDR3 DNA reads as TGTGCCAGCAGTGTGGGACTAGCGGGGCCCAATGAGCAGTTCTTC.

The chain uses TRBV7-2 and TRBJ2-1; 8 positions agree with TRBD2. The CDR3 runs to 15 residues. J was trimmed by 11 bases and V by 0 bases; bases with no gene match: 9. Germline V gene sequence: CDR1 SGHTA, CDR2 FQGNSA. CDR3 residues: CASSLAFGTGGQQFF. The CDR3 nucleotides are TGTGCCAGCAGCTTAGCGTTTGGAACGGGGGGGCAGCAGTTCTTC. The full variable domain, with the rest looked up from reference TRBV7-2 and TRBJ2-1, is GAGVSQSPSNKVTEKGKDVELRCDPISGHTALYWYRQSLGQGLEFLIYFQGNSAPDKSGLPSDRFSAERTGGSVSTLTIQRTQQEDSAVYLCASSLAFGTGGQQFFGPGTRLTVL.

This clone was observed once. The chain carries TRBV29-1 and TRBJ1-5; D uncertain. Trimming took 7 bases from V and 9 from J, leaving 16 bases between them. The CDR3 length is 12 residues. Germline V gene sequence: CDR1 SQVTM, CDR2 ANQGSEA. CDR3 bases: TGCAGCGCACGGCAGGCCTCCGGGCCCCAGCATTTT. Protein sequence: CSARQASGPQHF.

The gene calls are TRBV24-1 and TRBJ2-1; 8 bases are a match to TRBD1. V lost 5 bases to trimming and J lost 2 bases; unmatched junction nucleotides: 1. Germline V gives CDR1 KGHDR, CDR2 SFDVKD. The CDR3 consists of 14 residues. The CDR3 reads CATSGGQAYNEQFF. As DNA, the CDR3 is TGTGCCACCAGTGGGGGACAGGCCTACAATGAGCAGTTCTTC.

The chain recombines TRBV30 with TRBJ1-6, with D possibly being TRBD1 (5 bases). Trimming pared 3 bases from V and 9 bases from J, leaving 15 bases between. The germline gives CDR1 GTSNPN, CDR2 SVGIG (reference sequence). CDR3 size: 14 residues. CDR3 coding DNA: TGTGCCTGGAGCGGTCAGGGAGGCGGTTCACCCCTCCACTTT. Amino acids: CAWSGQGGGSPLHF.

The rearrangement links TRBV6-5 to TRBJ1-3; D gene unclear. Trimming removed 7 bases from V and 8 bases from J, with 9 bases in between. The CDR3 extends over 11 amino acids. Germline-derived CDR1 and CDR2 are MNHEY and SVGAGI. The CDR3 region is CASTDWYTIYF. CDR3 DNA: TGTGCCAGCACCGACTGGTACACCATATATTTT.

The chain has TRBV11-3 and TRBJ2-7; 8 nucleotides agree with TRBD1. CDR3 length: 14 amino acids. Trimming took 0 bases from V and 3 from J; bases not matched to a gene: 1. Germline lookup yields CDR1 SGHNT and CDR2 YENEEA. This CDR3 is CASSLDGQGYEQYF. The CDR3 DNA is TGTGCCAGCAGCTTAGACGGACAGGGCTACGAGCAGTACTTC.

The CDR3 is CASSETPGVTSPLHF. CDR3 coding DNA: TGTGCCAGCAGTGAAACCCCAGGGGTAACTTCACCCCTCCACTTT. The genes are TRBV6-1 and TRBJ1-6; D is perhaps TRBD1 (6 bases). Germline V gene sequence: CDR1 MNHNS, CDR2 SASEGT. The ends were cut back, 2 bases at V and 9 bases at J, with 14 bases in the middle. The CDR3 runs 15 residues.